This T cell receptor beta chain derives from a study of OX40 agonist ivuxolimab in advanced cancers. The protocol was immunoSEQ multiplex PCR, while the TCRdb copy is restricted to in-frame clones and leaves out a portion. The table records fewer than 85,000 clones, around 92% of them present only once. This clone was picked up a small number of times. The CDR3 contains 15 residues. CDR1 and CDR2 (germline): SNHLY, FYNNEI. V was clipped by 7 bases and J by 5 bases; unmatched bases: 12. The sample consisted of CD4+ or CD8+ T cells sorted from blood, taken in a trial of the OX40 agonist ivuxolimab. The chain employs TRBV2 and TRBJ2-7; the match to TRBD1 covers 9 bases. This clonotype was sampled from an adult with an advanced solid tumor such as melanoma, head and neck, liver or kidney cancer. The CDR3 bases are TGTGCCAGCAACCCTCCAGGGACAGGGCGGAACGAGCAGTACTTC. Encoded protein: CASNPPGTGRNEQYF.